These 16 T cell receptor beta chains came from one sample sequenced in a study of blood T cell repertoires in COVID-19. Data came from immunoSEQ multiplex PCR; TCRdb stores just in-frame clones and leaves some out. Of roughly 200,000 clones in the sample, around 81% are singletons; the top ten hold 11%. Sequencing input: peripheral blood. The receptor set was obtained from a woman aged 40-49 years with COVID-19, enrolled during active disease.

This rearrangement joins TRBV9 to TRBJ2-7; no reliable D call. The ends were cut back, 4 bases at V and 2 bases at J, with 13 bases in the middle. This CDR3 is 14 amino acids long. CDR1 SGDLS and CDR2 YYNGEE come from the germline V gene. The CDR3 loop is CASSPEDGAYEQYF. DNA of the CDR3: TGTGCCAGCAGCCCCGAAGACGGAGCCTACGAGCAGTACTTC.

The chain is built from TRBV18 and TRBJ2-5; a possible D gene is TRBD1 (5 bases). The CDR3 length is 14 residues. Germline CDR1 KGHSH, CDR2 LQKENI. Between the trimmed V and J ends, which lost 1 base and 1 base, there was a span of 7 bases. The CDR3 region is CASSPLDTQETQYF. DNA for the CDR3: TGTGCCAGCTCACCACTGGACACCCAAGAGACCCAGTACTTC.

The chain uses TRBV15 and TRBJ1-2, with 10 bases matching TRBD1. CDR1 LNHNV and CDR2 YYDKDF come from the germline V gene (reference sequence). The ends lost 3 bases at V and 5 bases at J; junction bases unmatched: 3. The CDR3 totals 14 residues. The CDR3 is CATSSDRGLYGYTF. CDR3 in DNA: TGTGCCACCAGCAGTGACAGGGGGCTGTATGGCTACACCTTC.

The CDR3 bases are TGCGCCAGCAGCTTTTTAGCGGGAGGCTCCTACGAGCAGTACTTC. Amino acid sequence: CASSFLAGGSYEQYF. The rearrangement uses TRBV5-1 and TRBJ2-7, with TRBD2 matching over 10 bases. V lost 2 bases and J lost 0; bases outside the gene matches: 2. The CDR3 contains 15 residues. Germline assignment: CDR1 SGHRS and CDR2 YFSETQ.

The DNA of the CDR3 is TGTGCCAGCAGTTTTATGGGCAGACAGCCCCAGCATTTT. Translation gives CASSFMGRQPQHF. This chain connects TRBV28 to TRBJ1-5; D is unresolved. This CDR3 comprises 13 residues. CDR1 MDHEN and CDR2 SYDVKM come from the germline V gene. Between the trimmed V and J ends, which lost 3 bases and 7 bases, there was a span of 10 bases.

The rearrangement uses TRBV6-2 or TRBV6-3 and TRBJ2-1; 15 positions agree with TRBD2. CDR1 and CDR2 from the germline V gene are MNHEY and SVGEGT. Trimming took 6 bases from V and 5 from J; bases not matched to a gene: 5. The CDR3 covers 16 residues. CDR3: CASSGLAGGADNEQFF. In DNA, the CDR3 is TGTGCCAGCAGCGGACTAGCGGGAGGGGCCGACAATGAGCAGTTCTTC.

In DNA form, the CDR3 reads TGTGCCAGCAGTTCGACAGGGCCGGCCTACGAGCAGTACTTC. Translated: CASSSTGPAYEQYF. The gene calls are TRBV6-5 and TRBJ2-7; TRBD1 aligns across 7 bases. The germline V gene has CDR1 MNHEY and CDR2 SVGAGI. Losses at the gene ends were 4 bases for V and 2 bases for J; bases not matched to a gene: 5. The length of the CDR3 is 14 residues.

The chain links TRBV28 to TRBJ1-1, with 8 positions matching TRBD1. The length of the CDR3 is 15 residues. Germline CDR1 reads MDHEN; CDR2 reads SYDVKM. Losses at the gene ends were 6 bases for V and 3 bases for J; bases not matched to a gene: 9. CDR3 in amino acids: CASRTAGGQDTEAFF. The CDR3 nucleotides read TGTGCCAGCAGGACCGCAGGGGGACAGGACACTGAAGCTTTCTTT. Together with reference TRBV28 and TRBJ1-1, the CDR3 gives the full variable domain: DVKVTQSSRYLVKRTGEKVFLECVQDMDHENMFWYRQDPGLGLRLIYFSYDVKMKEKGDIPEGYSVSREKKERFSLILESASTNQTSMYLCASRTAGGQDTEAFFGQGTRLTVV.

V gene TRBV7-8 combines with J gene TRBJ2-2, with 9 positions matching TRBD1. The CDR3 spans 16 residues. V was pared by 5 bases and J by 4 bases, with 8 bases of the junction left unmatched. CDR1 and CDR2 (germline): SGHVS, FQNEAQ. The CDR3 DNA reads as TGTGCCAGCAGCGTGACAGGGGGTGGTCGCACCGGGGAGCTGTTTTTT. Amino acids: CASSVTGGGRTGELFF.

CDR3 protein: CASSQGGQGKGGYTF. DNA of the CDR3: TGTGCCAGCAGCCAAGGTGGCCAGGGGAAGGGTGGCTACACCTTC. This chain uses TRBV3-1 (or the pseudogene TRBV3-2) with TRBJ1-2, with D maybe TRBD1 (6 bases). The CDR3 extends over 15 amino acids. Germline CDR1 reads LGHDT; CDR2 reads YNNKEL (reference sequence). The V end lost 1 base, the J end lost 7 bases, and 16 bases lay between the germline ends.

The chain is built from TRBV2 and TRBJ2-7; 7 positions agree with TRBD1. This CDR3 has 14 amino acids. Losses at the gene ends were 7 bases for V and 3 bases for J; bases not matched to a gene: 9. Germline CDR1 and CDR2: SNHLY and FYNNEI. The CDR3 DNA reads as TGTGCCAGCATCCAAGACAGGGTTGGCTACGAGCAGTACGTC. Translation: CASIQDRVGYEQYV.

The chain has TRBV29-1 and TRBJ2-2; D perhaps matches TRBD2 (6 bases). The CDR3 contains 15 residues. V lost 4 bases, J lost 5 bases, and 17 bases lay in between. Germline CDR1 and CDR2: SQVTM and ANQGSEA. The CDR3 nucleotides read TGCAGCGTTGCCCTAGCGTTAAGTGGTACCGGGGAGCTGTTTTTT. Translating it yields CSVALALSGTGELFF.

The V gene is TRBV6-1, the J gene TRBJ1-1; no clear D. The CDR3 has 15 residues. Trimming took 1 base from V and 0 from J, leaving 9 bases between them. Germline V gives CDR1 MNHNS, CDR2 SASEGT. The CDR3 nucleotides read TGTGCCAGCAGTGAAGGACACATCATGAACACTGAAGCTTTCTTT. It specifies CASSEGHIMNTEAFF.

The chain couples TRBV30 to TRBJ2-1; D is possibly TRBD1 (6 bases). Trimming removed 8 bases at V and 7 bases at J, with 18 bases between. The CDR3 contains 13 residues. Germline CDR1 reads GTSNPN; CDR2 reads SVGIG (reference sequence). The CDR3 spells CASKTLGTNEQFF. The CDR3 nucleotides read TGTGCCAGTAAAACCCTAGGGACAAATGAGCAGTTCTTC.

The rearrangement uses TRBV15 and TRBJ2-7; possible D gene TRBD1, 6 bases. Germline values: CDR1 LNHNV, CDR2 YYDKDF (reference sequence). Trimming took 7 bases from V and 3 from J, leaving 10 bases between them. This CDR3 spans 12 amino acids. In DNA, the CDR3 is TGTGCCACCACCCAACAGGGCTACGAGCAGTACGTC. Translating gives CATTQQGYEQYV.

J is TRBJ1-4 and V is TRBV7-9; 7 nucleotides agree with TRBD1. V trimming: 5 bases; J trimming: 5 bases; junction bases outside the gene matches: 11. The germline V gene encodes CDR1 SEHNR and CDR2 FQNEAQ (reference sequence). The CDR3 is 16 residues long. The CDR3 DNA follows: TGTGCCAGCAGCCGGGGACAGCATAGGGGAAATGAAAAACTGTTTTTT. Protein sequence: CASSRGQHRGNEKLFF.